The 19 T cell receptor beta chains below come from one sample, sequenced in a study of cytomegalovirus exposure and HLA in healthy donors. Here immunoSEQ multiplex PCR was the method, and the copy in TCRdb shows in-frame clones only, minus some. The data hold some 48,000 clones, with 94% observed a single time. The sequenced sample consisted of PBMCs. These receptors were collected from a woman younger than 30 in good health and CMV-seropositive.

The gene calls are TRBV28 and TRBJ2-1, with 9 nucleotides matching TRBD2. J was trimmed by 9 bases and V by 3 bases; bases with no gene match: 15. From germline, CDR1 is MDHEN and CDR2 SYDVKM. There are 17 residues in the CDR3. DNA for the CDR3: TGTGCCAGCAGTTTGCTCCCGCTAGCGGGACCCTGGGGTGAGCAGTTCTTC. Its protein is CASSLLPLAGPWGEQFF.

The V gene is TRBV19, the J gene TRBJ2-1, with 8 bases lining up with TRBD2. Looked up from germline, CDR1 is LNHDA and CDR2 is SQIVND (reference sequence). V dropped 11 bases and J dropped 5; count of bases not matched to a gene: 11. The CDR3 runs 14 residues. The CDR3 nucleotides are TGTGCCTCTATAGCGGGAAGGGGGGACAATGAGCAGTTCTTC. It translates to CASIAGRGDNEQFF. Combining the CDR3 with reference TRBV19 and TRBJ2-1 gives the whole variable domain DGGITQSPKYLFRKEGQNVTLSCEQNLNHDAMYWYRQDPGQGLRLIYYSQIVNDFQKGDIAEGYSVSREKKESFPLTVTSAQKNPTAFYLCASIAGRGDNEQFFGPGTRLTVL.

The chain has TRBV6-4 and TRBJ2-1, with D possibly matching TRBD2 (5 bases). With 3 bases removed from V and 4 bases from J, the gap between germline ends came to 13 bases. The CDR3 is 15 amino acids. Germline values: CDR1 MRHNA, CDR2 SNTAGT. The CDR3 loop is CASSESSGHYNEQFF. The CDR3 nucleotides are TGTGCCAGCAGTGAATCGAGCGGTCATTACAATGAGCAGTTCTTC.

The rearrangement links TRBV11-3 to TRBJ2-3; 8 bases are a match to TRBD2. Germline CDR1 reads SGHNT; CDR2 reads YENEEA. CDR3 size: 15 residues. After removal of 0 bases from V and 3 bases from J, the junction contained 2 bases not matched to a gene. The CDR3 is CASSLETSVTDTQYF. For the CDR3, the DNA is TGTGCCAGCAGCTTAGAGACTAGCGTGACAGATACGCAGTATTTT.

The chain uses TRBV5-1 and TRBJ2-7; 13 positions agree with TRBD2. This CDR3 spans 15 amino acids. From germline, CDR1 is SGHRS and CDR2 YFSETQ. V dropped 4 bases and J dropped 1; count of bases not matched to a gene: 2. CDR3 in DNA: TGCGCCAGCAGCCCGGGACTAGCGGGATCCTACGAGCAGTACTTC. Encoded protein: CASSPGLAGSYEQYF.

This clone was seen a handful of times. The genes are TRBV19 and TRBJ2-3, with 8 bases fitting TRBD1. Germline assignment: CDR1 LNHDA and CDR2 SQIVND (reference sequence). The length of the CDR3 is 14 residues. The V segment lost 5 bases and the J segment 6 bases; nucleotides outside the gene matches: 7. CDR3 DNA sequence: TGTGCCAGTAGTCCACCGACAGGGGCCGATACGCAGTATTTT. Protein: CASSPPTGADTQYF.

The chain links TRBV6-6 to TRBJ2-1, with 11 nucleotides matching TRBD2. Trimming removed 6 bases from V and 3 bases from J; junction bases left unmatched: 7. This CDR3 has 16 amino acids. Germline V gene data show CDR1 as MNHNY and CDR2 as SVGAGI (reference sequence). The DNA of the CDR3 is TGTGCCAGCAGGGATAGCGGGAGGGGGATCTACAATGAGCAGTTCTTC. Its protein is CASRDSGRGIYNEQFF.

The chain recombines TRBV7-8 with TRBJ2-7; the match to TRBD2 covers 9 bases. CDR1 and CDR2 (germline): SGHVS, FQNEAQ. CDR3 length: 13 residues. V dropped 6 bases and J dropped 5; count of bases not matched to a gene: 5. CDR3 DNA sequence: TGTGCCAGCAGGCGGGAGGGCCGTCACGAGCAGTACTTC. As protein: CASRREGRHEQYF.

This chain links TRBV5-1 with TRBJ2-1; the match to TRBD2 covers 12 bases. Germline loops: CDR1 SGHRS, CDR2 YFSETQ. The CDR3 runs 17 residues. V lost 4 bases and J lost 0; bases outside the gene matches: 5. CDR3 amino acids: CASSEGLAGPSYNEQFF. CDR3 sequence (DNA): TGCGCCAGCAGCGAGGGACTAGCGGGCCCCTCCTACAATGAGCAGTTCTTC.

This chain uses TRBV1 with TRBJ2-3; the table's D call of TRBD2 was not tested on the DNA. TRBV1 has pseudogene status. The CDR3 totals 20 residues. CDR3 region: CTSSQEQDPRRESGSDTQYF. DNA for the CDR3: TGCACCAGCAGCCAAGAGCAGGACCCGAGGCGAGAATCGGGGTCAGATACGCAGTATTTT.

The chain uses TRBV15 and TRBJ1-5; D is ambiguous. The germline V gene has CDR1 LNHNV and CDR2 YYDKDF (reference sequence). The CDR3 extends over 14 amino acids. The ends were cut back, 8 bases at V and 3 bases at J, with 14 bases in the middle. In DNA, the CDR3 is TGTGCCACCGGAGGAGGGTCTTACAATCAGCCCCAGCATTTT. Its protein is CATGGGSYNQPQHF.

The chain uses TRBV28 and TRBJ2-7; D unresolved. CDR1 MDHEN and CDR2 SYDVKM come from the germline V gene. Trimming removed 3 bases from V and 3 bases from J, with 18 bases in between. The CDR3 is 16 residues long. CDR3 in DNA: TGTGCCAGCAGTTTGGTCCCAGGCATTACAATCTACGAGCAGTACTTC. It specifies CASSLVPGITIYEQYF.

The chain has TRBV30 and TRBJ2-5; 10 bases match TRBD2. The CDR3 has 14 residues. J gave up 5 bases and V 4 bases, and 7 bases lay outside the gene matches. Per the germline V gene, CDR1 is GTSNPN and CDR2 is SVGIG (reference sequence). In DNA, the CDR3 is TGTGCCTGGAACCTAGCGGGAGTGGGGGAGACCCAGTACTTC. As protein: CAWNLAGVGETQYF. Full variable domain (outside the CDR3, taken from reference TRBV30 and TRBJ2-5): SQTIHQWPATLVQPVGSPLSLECTVEGTSNPNLYWYRQAAGRGLQLLFYSVGIGQISSEVPQNLSASRPQDRQFILSSKKLLLSDSGFYLCAWNLAGVGETQYFGPGTRLLVL.

This rearrangement joins TRBV7-3 to TRBJ1-2; 9 nucleotides agree with TRBD1. Germline V CDR1 and CDR2: SGHTA, FQGTGA. After removal of 1 base from V and 8 bases from J, the junction contained 11 bases not matched to a gene. This CDR3 spans 16 amino acids. CDR3 DNA sequence: TGTGCCAGCAGCTTAATGGGACCGGGACAGGGAGGGGGCTACACCTTC. Its protein is CASSLMGPGQGGGYTF.

Only a few counts were recorded for this clone. The V and J genes are TRBV6-4 and TRBJ2-3; tentative D call: TRBD2 (6 bases). CDR3 size: 15 residues. V shed 0 bases and J shed 3 bases, with 10 bases lying between them. Germline CDR1 is MRHNA and CDR2 is SNTAGT. The CDR3 sequence is CASSDSGGGTDTQYF. The CDR3 region has the DNA TGTGCCAGCAGTGACTCGGGGGGTGGGACAGATACGCAGTATTTT.

The chain employs TRBV30 and TRBJ1-2, with D perhaps TRBD1 (6 bases). The CDR3 runs 13 residues. CDR1 GTSNPN and CDR2 SVGIG come from the germline V gene (reference sequence). V lost 0 bases and J 8 bases, leaving 13 bases between the germline ends. CDR3 bases: TGTGCCTGGAGTGTAATTCAGGGGCAAGGCTACACCTTC. It translates to CAWSVIQGQGYTF. Together with reference TRBV30 and TRBJ1-2, the CDR3 gives the full variable domain: SQTIHQWPATLVQPVGSPLSLECTVEGTSNPNLYWYRQAAGRGLQLLFYSVGIGQISSEVPQNLSASRPQDRQFILSSKKLLLSDSGFYLCAWSVIQGQGYTFGSGTRLTVV.

J is TRBJ2-1 and V is TRBV6-1; 12 nucleotides align to TRBD2. CDR3 length equals 17 residues. The germline V gene encodes CDR1 MNHNS and CDR2 SASEGT. V shed 1 base and J 8 bases; nucleotides not matched to a gene: 9. This CDR3 is CASSEGYLTSGSYEQFF. DNA for the CDR3: TGTGCCAGCAGTGAAGGCTACTTGACTAGCGGGAGCTATGAGCAGTTCTTC.

The V and J genes are TRBV7-9 and TRBJ2-7, with 10 bases aligning to TRBD2. Germline trimming cut 1 base from V and 4 bases from J; bases unmatched to any gene: 4. Looked up from germline, CDR1 is SEHNR and CDR2 is FQNEAQ (reference sequence). This CDR3 contains 15 residues. The DNA of the CDR3 is TGTGCCAGCAGCTTAGGGAATAGCGGGAGGTACGAGCAGTACTTC. This sequence encodes CASSLGNSGRYEQYF.

The chain carries TRBV28 and TRBJ1-2, with 7 bases matching TRBD1. V lost 2 bases to trimming and J lost 6 bases; unmatched junction nucleotides: 3. This CDR3 is built from 13 residues. Germline-derived CDR1 and CDR2 are MDHEN and SYDVKM. This CDR3 is CASSLNRGNGYTF. The CDR3 DNA reads as TGTGCCAGCAGTTTAAACAGGGGTAATGGCTACACCTTC.